These T cell receptor beta chains were read from a single sample in a study of cytomegalovirus exposure and HLA in healthy donors. Libraries were prepared by immunoSEQ multiplex PCR; TCRdb keeps only in-frame clonotypes and omits some of them. Among approximately 130,000 clones listed, 70% to 85% were seen once. The source material was PBMCs. Receptors were obtained from a boy between 5 and 17 years old in good health and CMV-seronegative. Each CDR3 is given with its conserved first and last residue. The order of the fields is clone size, D gene, J gene, V gene, CDR3 protein, CDR3 DNA. The D gene is left open where the match is weak. The listing skips clone size in some rows; elsewhere it reads once, few, many or a size class.

abundance: once
d_gene: .
j_gene: TRBJ2-3
v_gene: TRBV6-1
CDR3aa: CASRLILTDTQYF
CDR3nt: TGTGCCAGCAGGCTAATCTTGACAGATACGCAGTATTTT

abundance: .
d_gene: .
j_gene: TRBJ1-6
v_gene: TRBV27
CDR3aa: CASSLSGSNSPLHF
CDR3nt: TGTGCCAGCAGTTTAAGTGGCTCTAATTCACCCCTCCACTTT

abundance: few
d_gene: .
j_gene: TRBJ2-7
v_gene: TRBV30
CDR3aa: CAWTHSSYEQYF
CDR3nt: TGTGCCTGGACCCACAGCTCCTACGAGCAGTACTTC

abundance: .
d_gene: TRBD2
j_gene: TRBJ2-2
v_gene: TRBV5-1
CDR3aa: CASSPRSGTAGELFF
CDR3nt: TGCGCCAGCAGCCCCAGAAGCGGGACGGCCGGGGAGCTGTTTTTT

abundance: .
d_gene: .
j_gene: TRBJ2-1
v_gene: TRBV20-1
CDR3aa: CSALTGGEQFF
CDR3nt: TGCAGTGCTCTTACCGGGGGTGAGCAGTTCTTC

abundance: .
d_gene: .
j_gene: TRBJ2-1
v_gene: TRBV28
CDR3aa: CASISSRERVEQFF
CDR3nt: TGTGCCAGCATCAGTTCACGGGAGAGGGTTGAGCAGTTCTTC

abundance: .
d_gene: .
j_gene: TRBJ1-6
v_gene: TRBV6-5
CDR3aa: CASTRTVRNSPLHF
CDR3nt: TGTGCCAGCACCAGGACAGTACGGAATTCACCCCTCCACTTT

abundance: .
d_gene: .
j_gene: TRBJ1-5
v_gene: TRBV19
CDR3aa: CASSIQKPPPQHF
CDR3nt: TGTGCCAGTAGTATTCAAAAGCCGCCGCCCCAGCATTTT

abundance: .
d_gene: .
j_gene: TRBJ2-1
v_gene: TRBV6-4
CDR3aa: CASTSAAARSYNEQFF
CDR3nt: TGTGCCAGCACCAGCGCGGCTGCAAGGTCCTACAATGAGCAGTTCTTC

abundance: .
d_gene: .
j_gene: TRBJ2-7
v_gene: TRBV25-1
CDR3aa: CASSDSTDKGPTPYEQYF
CDR3nt: TGTGCCAGCAGTGATTCTACCGATAAGGGGCCGACCCCCTACGAGCAGTACTTC

abundance: few
d_gene: .
j_gene: TRBJ1-3
v_gene: TRBV11-2
CDR3aa: CASSLKPSCEEFSGNTIYF
CDR3nt: TGTGCCAGCAGCCTAAAACCCTCTTGTGAGGAATTCTCTGGAAACACCATATATTTT

abundance: .
d_gene: .
j_gene: TRBJ2-1
v_gene: TRBV5-1
CDR3aa: CASSPTPQSSSYNEQFF
CDR3nt: TGCGCCAGCAGCCCTACGCCACAGTCCTCCTCCTACAATGAGCAGTTCTTC

abundance: .
d_gene: .
j_gene: TRBJ2-7
v_gene: TRBV7-9
CDR3aa: CASSAGSTYEQYF
CDR3nt: TGTGCCAGCAGCGCCGGGTCGACCTACGAGCAGTACTTC

abundance: .
d_gene: .
j_gene: TRBJ2-1
v_gene: TRBV2
CDR3aa: CASSEAFQALSYNEQFF
CDR3nt: TGTGCCAGCAGTGAAGCTTTCCAGGCTCTCTCCTACAATGAGCAGTTCTTC

abundance: .
d_gene: TRBD2
j_gene: TRBJ2-6
v_gene: TRBV4-3
CDR3aa: CASSEGKAGVRSGANVLTF
CDR3nt: TGCGCCAGCAGCGAAGGGAAGGCGGGAGTAAGGTCTGGGGCCAACGTCCTGACTTTC

abundance: .
d_gene: .
j_gene: TRBJ2-2
v_gene: TRBV5-4
CDR3aa: CASSPVGGRGTGIELFF
CDR3nt: TGTGCCAGCAGCCCGGTGGGGGGGCGAGGCACAGGGATCGAGCTGTTTTTT

abundance: .
d_gene: TRBD2
j_gene: TRBJ2-3
v_gene: TRBV6-4
CDR3aa: CASSELAGSTDTQYF
CDR3nt: TGTGCCAGCAGTGAACTAGCGGGATCCACAGATACGCAGTATTTT

abundance: .
d_gene: TRBD1
j_gene: TRBJ2-7
v_gene: TRBV4-3
CDR3aa: CASSQDLTGAAYEQYF
CDR3nt: TGCGCCAGCAGCCAAGACTTGACAGGGGCGGCCTACGAGCAGTACTTC

abundance: few
d_gene: TRBD1
j_gene: TRBJ1-2
v_gene: TRBV6-1
CDR3aa: CASSPTAGGEYGYTF
CDR3nt: TGTGCCAGCAGCCCTACGGCAGGGGGCGAATATGGCTACACCTTC

abundance: .
d_gene: TRBD2
j_gene: TRBJ2-5
v_gene: TRBV9
CDR3aa: CASSQGLARDQETQYF
CDR3nt: TGTGCCAGCAGCCAAGGACTAGCGAGGGACCAAGAGACCCAGTACTTC

abundance: .
d_gene: .
j_gene: TRBJ1-2
v_gene: TRBV4-3
CDR3aa: CASSQERGSYGYTF
CDR3nt: TGCGCCAGCAGCCAAGAACGGGGGAGCTATGGCTACACCTTC

abundance: .
d_gene: TRBD1
j_gene: TRBJ1-4
v_gene: TRBV29-1
CDR3aa: CSVEGRQGRSEKLFF
CDR3nt: TGCAGCGTTGAAGGCCGACAGGGGAGGAGTGAAAAACTGTTTTTT

abundance: .
d_gene: .
j_gene: TRBJ2-6
v_gene: TRBV2
CDR3aa: CASSGGPTGANVLTF
CDR3nt: TGTGCCAGCAGCGGGGGGCCGACTGGGGCCAACGTCCTGACTTTC

abundance: .
d_gene: .
j_gene: TRBJ1-4
v_gene: TRBV27
CDR3aa: CASSWSFNEKLFF
CDR3nt: TGTGCCAGCAGTTGGAGTTTTAATGAAAAACTGTTTTTT

abundance: .
d_gene: .
j_gene: TRBJ1-2
v_gene: TRBV7-9
CDR3aa: CASSFGGINYGYTF
CDR3nt: TGTGCCAGCAGCTTTGGGGGCATAAACTATGGCTACACCTTC

abundance: .
d_gene: .
j_gene: TRBJ1-3
v_gene: TRBV19
CDR3aa: CASSRTSGKVIYF
CDR3nt: TGTGCCAGTAGTCGGACGAGCGGCAAGGTCATATATTTT